The subject of this entry is one T cell receptor beta chain. At one end, the junction sequence differs from germline, possibly due to a read error. The entry originates in a study of blood T cells in healthy people across ages. Using a J-beta primer mix together with a sample-barcoded 5' primer, a second PCR was run for roughly 6 to 12 cycles. TCRdb re-called the 5' RACE reads through MiXCR, storing one row per CDR3 protein. The sample includes over 1,500,000 distinct CDR3 sequences, about 50% seen only once; the top ten take 2.1%. This clonotype was sampled from a middle-aged woman in good health. The source material was blood.

The CDR3 DNA reads TGTGCCACCAGCAGAGGTCCGGGGGCGCAAGAGACCCGGTACTTC. It yields the protein CATSRGPGAQETRYF. V and J are TRBV15 and TRBJ2-5; D tentatively fits TRBD1 or TRBD2 (6 bases each). Per the germline V gene, CDR1 is LNHNV and CDR2 is YYDKDF (reference sequence). The CDR3 sequence is 15 residues long. Full variable domain (missing parts from reference TRBV15 and TRBJ2-5): DAMVIQNPRYQVTQFGKPVTLSCSQTLNHNVMYWYQQKSSQAPKLLFHYYDKDFNNEADTPDNFQSRRPNTSFCFLDIRSPGLGDTAMYLCATSRGPGAQETRYFGPGTRLLVL.